This T cell receptor beta chain was sequenced in a study of blood T cell repertoires in COVID-19 (dated by TCRdb to 2018 to 2020). Study-wide context: Collaborator samples came from the United States, Italy and Spain and covered acute and convalescent phases of COVID-19. The dataset comprised deeply sampled blood TCRbeta repertoires from subjects exposed to, actively infected with, or recovered from COVID-19. The samples were drawn from two sources: the first 160 participants of the ongoing ImmuneRACE study, and some 1,300 subjects contributed by 6 global collaborators. The material from the prospective study consisted of cDNA or gDNA derived from T cells, B-cell-depleted T cells, or PBMCs. Where HLA class I and class II types were available, the types were taken from metadata supplied by the sample provider, not from assay-based typing. The repertoires were made available in a free public database intended to serve as a resource for research on the immune response to SARS-CoV-2. A de-identified subject ID, COVID-19 status, age in years and sex were almost always included in the sample metadata. The paper as a whole reports these results and caveats: How much clinical and demographic metadata was included differed by source and by participant, and the metadata was provided uncurated.

A second Seattle source provided samples from volunteer blood donors who had recovered from COVID-19. The collaborating institutions used their own protocols to collect whole blood in K2EDTA tubes. For TCRbeta analysis, collaborators shipped samples in one of three forms: frozen whole blood, isolated PBMCs, or DNA extracted from either of those sample types. TCRbeta CDR3 regions were amplified from genomic DNA by means of the immunoSEQ Assay, a bias-controlled multiplex PCR. The published analysis was carried out like this. Within the assay, amplification of reference gene primers was used to estimate how many nucleated cells each sample contained. To quantify the absolute abundance of each unique TCRbeta CDR3 rearrangement, sequence reads were collapsed and filtered. For each sample, productive Simpson clonality was calculated by taking the square root of Simpson's diversity index across productive rearrangements. TCRdb provides this immuneACCESS table in a form limited to in-frame rearrangements. Some clones are lacking; in checked studies, under half of them reflect an unresolved V gene, and why the rest are absent is not known. That table supplies the V and J calls and clone size; D and trimming were determined from the DNA. The sample profile shows hundreds of thousands of clones; about 93% of them were found once. Around 3.5% of the sample goes to the ten largest clones.

Inclusive of the bounding cysteine and phenylalanine, the CDR3 is 14 residues long. Only the CDR3 region is kept as DNA, spanning 42 bases read in frame from base 1. The germline V gene specifies SGHRS as CDR1 and YFSETQ as CDR2. Compared with germline, V lacks 1 base and J lacks 10 bases; bases without a gene match: 10. Turning to this clone: Its antigen is currently not known. Base qualities are not provided; no much larger clone lies one nucleotide away.

This sequence uses TRBV5-1 and TRBJ1-1; 7 central nucleotides agree with TRBD1. Specimen: peripheral blood. The receptor was derived from a woman aged 18 to 35 who had recovered from COVID-19. In nucleotides, the sequence is TGCGCCAGCAGCTTGCGGTGGACAGGAGGGTCAGCTTTCTTT. This sequence encodes CASSLRWTGGSAFF.